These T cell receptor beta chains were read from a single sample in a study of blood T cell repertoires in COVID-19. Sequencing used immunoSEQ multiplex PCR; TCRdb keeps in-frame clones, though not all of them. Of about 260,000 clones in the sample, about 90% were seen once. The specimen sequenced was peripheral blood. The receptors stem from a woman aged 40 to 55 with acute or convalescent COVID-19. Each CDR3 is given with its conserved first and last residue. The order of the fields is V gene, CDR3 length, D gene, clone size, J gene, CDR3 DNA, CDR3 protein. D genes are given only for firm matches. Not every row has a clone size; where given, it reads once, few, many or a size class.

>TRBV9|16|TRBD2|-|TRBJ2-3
TGTGCCAGCAGCGCACGACTAGCGGGGGGAGGGGATACGCAGTATTTT
CASSARLAGGGDTQYF
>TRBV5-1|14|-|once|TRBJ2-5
TGCGCCAGCAGCTTGGAGGGGCGCCAAGAGACCCAGTACTTC
CASSLEGRQETQYF
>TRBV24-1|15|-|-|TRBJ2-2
TGTGCCACCAGTGATTTTCAGGGGCCGACCGGGGAGCTGTTTTTT
CATSDFQGPTGELFF
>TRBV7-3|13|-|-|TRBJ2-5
TGTGCCAGCAGCTTATACGGGGAAGAGACCCAGTACTTC
CASSLYGEETQYF
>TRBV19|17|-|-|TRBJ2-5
TGTGCCAGTAGTATAGAAGGCTGGGGGGGCCCGTCGGAGACCCAGTACTTC
CASSIEGWGGPSETQYF
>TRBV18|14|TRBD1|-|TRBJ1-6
TGTGCCAGCTCACCAGGAGGGGGCGTTTCACCCCTCCACTTT
CASSPGGGVSPLHF
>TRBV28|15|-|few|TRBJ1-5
TGTGCCAGCAGCCTGCCAAAAGCCTTAAATCAGCCCCAGCATTTT
CASSLPKALNQPQHF
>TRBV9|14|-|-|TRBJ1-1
TGTGCCAGCAGCGTAGGGGGAGGGGGCACTGAAGCTTTCTTT
CASSVGGGGTEAFF
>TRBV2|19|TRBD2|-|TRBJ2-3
TGTGCCAGCAGTGAATTTGGCGGGGGGACTCCCGCTGCCACAGATACGCAGTATTTT
CASSEFGGGTPAATDTQYF
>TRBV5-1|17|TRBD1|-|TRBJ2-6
TGCGCCAGCAGCCCCTCCGGGACAGGGGCTGGGGCCAACGTCCTGACTTTC
CASSPSGTGAGANVLTF
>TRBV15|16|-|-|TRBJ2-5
TGTGCCACCAGCAGCTCTATTGGAGGCCGGGGGGAGACCCAGTACTTC
CATSSSIGGRGETQYF
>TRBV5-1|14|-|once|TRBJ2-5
TGCGCCAGCAGCTTGCAACAGCCTGGGGAGACCCAGTACTTC
CASSLQQPGETQYF
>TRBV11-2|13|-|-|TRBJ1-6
TGTGCCAGCAGCCTTAACTATAATTCACCCCTCCACTTT
CASSLNYNSPLHF
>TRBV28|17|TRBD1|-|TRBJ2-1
TGTGCCAGCAGTTCGACAGGGTCGGGCGGCTCCTACAATGAGCAGTTCTTC
CASSSTGSGGSYNEQFF
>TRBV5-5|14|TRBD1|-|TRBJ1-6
TGTGCCAGTACCAGGGGGCAAGATAATTCACCCCTCCACTTT
CASTRGQDNSPLHF
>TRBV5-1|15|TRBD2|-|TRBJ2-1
TGCGCCAGCAGCTCGCCGGGACTAGCCTACAATGAGCAGTTCTTC
CASSSPGLAYNEQFF
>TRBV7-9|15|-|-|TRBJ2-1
TGTGCCAGCAGTCAGAGACAGGACTCCTACAATGAGCAGTTCTTC
CASSQRQDSYNEQFF